The subject of this entry is one T cell receptor (beta chain). No antigen is known for it. No qualities accompany the bases; no much larger clone lies one base away. The record originates from a study of T cell responses to AZD1222 COVID-19 vaccine (dated by TCRdb to about 2021). Concerning the study at large: Because spike-specific TCR depth and breadth did not differ between the two schedules, AZD1222 recipients who got a second dose at roughly 4 weeks were pooled with those who got a second dose at roughly 12 weeks. A total of roughly 240 trial participants underwent TCR sequencing, of whom roughly 210 received two doses of AZD1222 and about 25 received two doses of the MenACWY control vaccine. Trial participants were enrolled into age subgroups of 18-55, 56-69 and 70-plus years, which contained around 150, 28 and 57 TCR-sequenced participants, respectively.

The time point label for this specimen denotes: baseline before first vaccination. The vaccinee samples were drawn from two UK trials, COV001 and COV002, one of which was a single-blind randomized controlled phase 2/3 trial testing AZD1222 (ChAdOx1 nCoV-19) in healthy adults. Trial participant PBMC samples were collected at day 0 and day 28 after the second dose for TCRbeta chain sequencing. The CDR3 regions of human TCRbeta chains were analyzed by immunosequencing. The authors' analysis ran thus. Repertoire TCRs were matched against a reference library of SARS-CoV-2-specific TCRs generated with the MIRA antigen-specificity platform. Breadth was defined as the fraction of unique TCRs that were SARS-CoV-2-associated, and depth was defined as the fraction of total T cells that were SARS-CoV-2-associated. Each spike-specific TCR was assigned to its reactive spike region and to a CD4 or CD8 class using the MIRA data. Log10-transformed breadth and depth values were compared by one-way ANOVA with Sidak's multiple comparisons tests. TCRdb took this table from immuneACCESS and kept in-frame rearrangements with V and J called. Such tables lack part of the clones; where checked against another copy, unresolved V genes explain under half of the gap, and the rest is unexplained. The V and J calls and clone size were taken over from that table, and D and trimming were inferred from the DNA. This sample has some 120,000 clones in its table, and 80% to 90% of those were observed once. Jointly, the top ten make up about 1.5% of the sample.

What the study reported, not specific to this receptor: After two AZD1222 doses, both the breadth and the depth of spike-specific TCRs were significantly higher than at day 0 and than in MenACWY recipients. The 56-69-year group was small, and its depth increase did not reach significance, likely because of low power. Vaccine-associated CD4 TCRs spanned the whole spike protein, with dominant responses in regions 160-218 and 743-854. Most participants were white British and females outnumbered males, and the authors suggested that clonal diversity may have been underestimated. Reportedly, almost half of the unique spike-specific TCRs recognized epitopes lying outside the regions that are mutated in the B.1.351 and B.1.1.7 variants. Because no day 14 peak-response samples were available, repertoires were characterized only after the peak T cell response. Conclusions about previously exposed vaccinees are limited because only six or seven AZD1222 recipients were SARS-CoV-2 seropositive at baseline.

The sample consisted of peripheral blood, taken on day 0 of AZD1222 vaccination. This sequence was found in an adult in good health.

The DNA sequence is as follows: TGTGCCAGCAGTCCGCCGGGGAGGGACGACACCGGGGAGCTGTTTTTT. The translation is CASSPPGRDDTGELFF. Here the chain combines TRBV7-2 and TRBJ2-2; the junction holds 7 bases that match TRBD2. From V the trimming removes 6 bases and from J it removes 3 bases, while the gene matches leave 10 bases of the junction unaccounted for. The CDR3 holds 16 amino acids from the cysteine to the phenylalanine. Left in the record is the CDR3 DNA by itself, 48 bases read in frame from the first base. From the germline V gene, CDR1 is SGHTA and CDR2 is FQGNSA.